The sequence of this T cell receptor beta chain was determined in a study of breast tumors, draining lymph nodes, adjacent tissues. TCRdb processed the multiplex PCR reads anew with MiXCR; each CDR3 protein has one entry. The sample lists approximately 200,000 distinct CDR3 sequences; about 32% were seen once. About this clonotype: Its target is not known.

Looked up from germline, CDR1 is SQVTM and CDR2 is ANQGSEA. The CDR3 has 14 residues. J lost 4 bases, V lost 6 bases, and 4 bases had no gene match. Findings and caveats of the study: Luminal-like breast cancer showed significantly higher tumor–nontumor repertoire similarity than basal-like.

The lymph nodes were axillary draining lymph nodes from breast cancer patients. This chain connects TRBV29-1 to TRBJ2-5; 14 bases match TRBD2. Sequenced input: axillary lymph node tissue. The clonotype originates from a female donor with breast cancer. Some clones in this sample may be carry-over from other donors' samples. The CDR3 here is CSVGLAGEGETQYF. The CDR3 DNA reads as TGCAGCGTGGGACTAGCGGGAGAAGGAGAGACCCAGTACTTC. Full variable domain (missing parts from reference TRBV29-1 and TRBJ2-5): SAVISQKPSRDICQRGTSLTIQCQVDSQVTMMFWYRQQPGQSLTLIATANQGSEATYESGFVIDKFPISRPNLTFSTLTVSNMSPEDSSIYLCSVGLAGEGETQYFGPGTRLLVL.